Below, one T cell receptor beta chain is given with its context. The source of the sample is a study of blood T cell repertoires in COVID-19. Study summary: The cDNA or gDNA used as material had been derived from T cells, B-cell-depleted T cells, or PBMCs.

Cohort allocation depended upon clinical history that participants reported. Recovery meant two consecutive negative NP/OP PCR tests, professional clearance, or resolved symptoms. The V gene lost 1 base and the J gene lost 4 bases, with 10 bases spanning the gap. The CDR3 length is 15 residues. CDR1 and CDR2 (germline): KGHSH, LQKENI. Per the original methods: From reference gene primer amplification, estimates of nucleated cell counts were derived. The repertoire was sequenced with immunoSEQ multiplex PCR; TCRdb's copy has only in-frame clones and lacks some. V, J and clone size are taken as reported in that table, and D and trimming were inferred from the DNA itself. Seen here are a few hundred thousand clones, just under 90% observed once, and the top ten hold less than 2%.

This chain connects TRBV18 to TRBJ2-2; tentatively, D is TRBD1 (5 bases). The receptor's source is a woman in her sixties who had recovered from COVID-19. What was sequenced was PBMCs or T cells enriched from blood (not recorded which). The CDR3 DNA reads TGTGCCAGCTCACCACAGGGGTTCGGCACCGGGGAGCTGTTTTTT. Protein: CASSPQGFGTGELFF.